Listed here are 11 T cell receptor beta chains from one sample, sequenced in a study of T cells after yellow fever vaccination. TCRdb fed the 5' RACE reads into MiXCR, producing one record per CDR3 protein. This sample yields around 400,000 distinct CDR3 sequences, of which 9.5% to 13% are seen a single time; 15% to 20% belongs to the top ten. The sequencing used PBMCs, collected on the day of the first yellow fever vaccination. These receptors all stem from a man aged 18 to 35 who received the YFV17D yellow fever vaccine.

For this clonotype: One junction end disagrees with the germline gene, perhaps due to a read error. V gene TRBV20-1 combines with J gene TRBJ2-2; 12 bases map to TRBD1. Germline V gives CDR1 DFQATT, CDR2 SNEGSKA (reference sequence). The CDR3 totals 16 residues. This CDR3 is CCAQKTGTGGSGELFF. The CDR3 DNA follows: TGCTGTGCTCAGAAGACCGGGACAGGGGGCTCCGGGGAGCTGTTTTTT.

The CDR3 is CASSEYRTEQFF. The CDR3 nucleotides read TGTGCCAGCAGTGAATATCGAACTGAGCAGTTCTTC. The rearrangement joins TRBV25-1 to TRBJ2-1; no clear D gene. Germline V gives CDR1 MGHDK, CDR2 SYGVNS. The CDR3 spans 12 residues. The V gene lost 0 bases and the J gene lost 9 bases, with 6 bases spanning the gap.

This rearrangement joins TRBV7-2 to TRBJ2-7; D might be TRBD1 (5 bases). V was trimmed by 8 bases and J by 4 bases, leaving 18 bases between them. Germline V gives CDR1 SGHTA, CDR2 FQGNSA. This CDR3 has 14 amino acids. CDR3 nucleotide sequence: TGTGCCAGCGGCCAGGGTTCCTCCTTTTACGAGCAGTACTTC. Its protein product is CASGQGSSFYEQYF.

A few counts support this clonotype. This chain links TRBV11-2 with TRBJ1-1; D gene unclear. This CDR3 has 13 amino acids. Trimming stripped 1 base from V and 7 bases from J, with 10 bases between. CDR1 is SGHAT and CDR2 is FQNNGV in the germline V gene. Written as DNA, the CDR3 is TGTGCCAGCAGCTTAGTAACAGACGTTGAAGCTTTCTTT. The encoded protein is CASSLVTDVEAFF.

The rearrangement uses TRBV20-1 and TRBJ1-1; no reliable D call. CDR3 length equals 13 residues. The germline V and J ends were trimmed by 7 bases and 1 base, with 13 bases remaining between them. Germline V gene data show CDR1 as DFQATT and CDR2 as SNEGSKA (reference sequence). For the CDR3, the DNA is TGCAGTGTCCCTTATGAGCAGAACACTGAAGCTTTCTTT. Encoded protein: CSVPYEQNTEAFF.

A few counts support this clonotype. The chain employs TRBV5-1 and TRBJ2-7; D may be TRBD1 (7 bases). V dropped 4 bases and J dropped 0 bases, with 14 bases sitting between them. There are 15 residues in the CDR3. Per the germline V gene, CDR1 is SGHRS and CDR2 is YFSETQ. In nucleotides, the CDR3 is TGCGCCAGCAGCCCGGAGGGGGCTTACTCCTACGAGCAGTACTTC. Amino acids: CASSPEGAYSYEQYF.

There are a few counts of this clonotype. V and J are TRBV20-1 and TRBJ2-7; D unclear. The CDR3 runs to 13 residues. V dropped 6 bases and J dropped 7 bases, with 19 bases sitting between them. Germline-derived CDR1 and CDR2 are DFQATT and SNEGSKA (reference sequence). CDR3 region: CSAPDRQWSEQYF. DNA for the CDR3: TGCAGTGCCCCAGACCGGCAGTGGTCAGAGCAGTACTTC.

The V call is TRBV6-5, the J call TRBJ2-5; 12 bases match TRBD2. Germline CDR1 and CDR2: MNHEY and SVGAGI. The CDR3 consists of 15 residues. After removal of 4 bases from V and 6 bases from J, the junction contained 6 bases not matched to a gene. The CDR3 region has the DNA TGTGCCAGCAGTTTCATGACTAGCGGGGGCAAGACCCAGTACTTC. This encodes CASSFMTSGGKTQYF.

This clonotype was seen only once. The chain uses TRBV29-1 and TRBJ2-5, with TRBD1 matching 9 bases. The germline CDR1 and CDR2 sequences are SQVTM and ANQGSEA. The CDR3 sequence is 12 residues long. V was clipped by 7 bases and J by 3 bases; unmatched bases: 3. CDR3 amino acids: CSAGDREETQYF. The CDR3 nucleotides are TGCAGCGCCGGGGACAGGGAAGAGACCCAGTACTTC.

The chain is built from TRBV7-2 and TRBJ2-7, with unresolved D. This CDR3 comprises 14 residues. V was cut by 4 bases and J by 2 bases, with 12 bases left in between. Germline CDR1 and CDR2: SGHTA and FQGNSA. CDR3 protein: CASSSRADTYEQYF. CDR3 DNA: TGTGCCAGCAGCTCTCGGGCCGACACCTACGAGCAGTACTTC.

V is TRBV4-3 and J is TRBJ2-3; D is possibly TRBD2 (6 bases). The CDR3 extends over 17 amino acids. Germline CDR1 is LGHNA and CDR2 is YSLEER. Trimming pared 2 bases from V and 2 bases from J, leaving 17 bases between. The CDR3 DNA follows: TGCGCCAGCAGCCAACATAACTTGCGGGAATACACAGATACGCAGTATTTT. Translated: CASSQHNLREYTDTQYF.